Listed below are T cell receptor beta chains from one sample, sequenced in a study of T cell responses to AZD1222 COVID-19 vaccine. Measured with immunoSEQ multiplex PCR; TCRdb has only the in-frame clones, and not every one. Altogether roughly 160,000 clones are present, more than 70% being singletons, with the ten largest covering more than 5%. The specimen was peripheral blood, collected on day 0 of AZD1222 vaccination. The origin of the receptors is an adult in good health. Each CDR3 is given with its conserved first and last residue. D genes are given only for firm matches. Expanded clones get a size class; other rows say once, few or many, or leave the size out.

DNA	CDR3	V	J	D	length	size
TGTGCCAGCAGTTCCGACAGGGGTCTTGACCCCGGGGAGCTGTTTTTT	CASSSDRGLDPGELFF	TRBV5-4	TRBJ2-2	TRBD1	16	NA
TGTGCCAGCAGCTTGTACTCGGGGGGCTTCTATGGCTACACCTTC	CASSLYSGGFYGYTF	TRBV5-4	TRBJ1-2	NA	15	NA
TGTGCCAGCAGTGACTCGTCAGAAAATCAGCCCCAGCATTTT	CASSDSSENQPQHF	TRBV6-4	TRBJ1-5	NA	14	NA
TGTGCCAGCAGCTTAGCGTACAGGGATCCTGGAAACACCATATATTTT	CASSLAYRDPGNTIYF	TRBV7-6	TRBJ1-3	NA	16	NA
TGTGCCACCAGCAGTTATTACAGGGGGCCTAATCTCAACTATGGCTACACCTTC	CATSSYYRGPNLNYGYTF	TRBV15	TRBJ1-2	TRBD1	18	NA
TGTGCCTGGGGATCGAGAGGTGGATCCTACGAGCAGTACTTC	CAWGSRGGSYEQYF	TRBV30	TRBJ2-7	NA	14	NA
TGTGCCAGCAGGGCCGGGACAGCGAACACCGGGGAGCTGTTTTTT	CASRAGTANTGELFF	TRBV6-5	TRBJ2-2	TRBD1	15	NA
TGTGCCATCAGTGAGTCGAACGACAACTATGGCTACACCTTC	CAISESNDNYGYTF	TRBV10-3	TRBJ1-2	NA	14	NA
TGTGCCAGCAGCTTATTCGACAGGGCCGGGGAGCTGTTTTTT	CASSLFDRAGELFF	TRBV7-2	TRBJ2-2	TRBD1	14	NA
TGTGCCAGCAAAGGGGTTGAGGGTCAGCCCCAGCATTTT	CASKGVEGQPQHF	TRBV12-3/TRBV12-4	TRBJ1-5	NA	13	NA
TGTGCCAGCAGTTACGGGGGGGGCGTCCCCTACGAGCAGTACTTC	CASSYGGGVPYEQYF	TRBV6-2/TRBV6-3	TRBJ2-7	NA	15	NA
TGTGCCAGCAGTTTACATTCCGGGTACGAGCAGTACTTC	CASSLHSGYEQYF	TRBV12-3/TRBV12-4	TRBJ2-7	NA	13	NA
TGTGCCGGCAGGGAGGGGGCAGGCGACCATCAGCCCCAGCATTTT	CAGREGAGDHQPQHF	TRBV6-5	TRBJ1-5	TRBD1	15	NA
TGTGCCAGCAGTCATCTCCCAGGGTTTAAAGAGACCCAGTACTTC	CASSHLPGFKETQYF	TRBV27	TRBJ2-5	NA	15	NA
TGCGCCAGCACCCCCGGACTAGCGCGCACAGATACGCAGTATTTT	CASTPGLARTDTQYF	TRBV5-1	TRBJ2-3	TRBD2	15	NA
TGTGCCAGCAGCTTATCGTGGAGCGGCTACACCTTC	CASSLSWSGYTF	TRBV11-2	TRBJ1-2	NA	12	NA
TGCGCCAGCAGCTTGGCCCAGCCAGATTCACCCCTCCACTTT	CASSLAQPDSPLHF	TRBV5-1	TRBJ1-6	NA	14	NA
TGTGCCGTCAGGGGCGGGGGCAACACCGGGGAGCTGTTTTTT	CAVRGGGNTGELFF	TRBV27	TRBJ2-2	NA	14	NA
TGCGCCAGCAGCGTAACCGGGACAGCCCGGGAAAAACTGTTTTTT	CASSVTGTAREKLFF	TRBV5-1	TRBJ1-4	TRBD1	15	NA
TGTGCCAGCAGCCCCGCGGGGGGATATTTAGAGACCCAGTACTTC	CASSPAGGYLETQYF	TRBV7-3	TRBJ2-5	TRBD2	15	NA
TGTGCCAGCTCACCAACCGGGACAGGGGGGAACAATGAGCAGTTCTTC	CASSPTGTGGNNEQFF	TRBV18	TRBJ2-1	TRBD1	16	once
TGTGCCAGCAGCTTGACGGGGGGGCCCACCAATGAGCAGTTCTTC	CASSLTGGPTNEQFF	TRBV5-6	TRBJ2-1	TRBD2	15	NA
TGTGCCAGCAGCTCGGACAGGACGTCCTACAATGAGCAGTTCTTC	CASSSDRTSYNEQFF	TRBV7-2	TRBJ2-1	TRBD1	15	NA
TGTGCCAGCAGCTTCATCCTAGGAGGTGAAAAACTGTTTTTT	CASSFILGGEKLFF	TRBV28	TRBJ1-4	NA	14	once
TGTGCCAGCAGTTTGGCTGGGAATTATCAGCCCCAGCATTTT	CASSLAGNYQPQHF	TRBV28	TRBJ1-5	NA	14	once
TGTGCCAGTAGTTCGGACAACAGGTTCGCGTATGGCTACACCTTC	CASSSDNRFAYGYTF	TRBV19	TRBJ1-2	NA	15	NA
TGTGCCAGTAGTATACAGGACAGGGGGCGGAATCAGCCCCAGCATTTT	CASSIQDRGRNQPQHF	TRBV19	TRBJ1-5	TRBD1	16	NA